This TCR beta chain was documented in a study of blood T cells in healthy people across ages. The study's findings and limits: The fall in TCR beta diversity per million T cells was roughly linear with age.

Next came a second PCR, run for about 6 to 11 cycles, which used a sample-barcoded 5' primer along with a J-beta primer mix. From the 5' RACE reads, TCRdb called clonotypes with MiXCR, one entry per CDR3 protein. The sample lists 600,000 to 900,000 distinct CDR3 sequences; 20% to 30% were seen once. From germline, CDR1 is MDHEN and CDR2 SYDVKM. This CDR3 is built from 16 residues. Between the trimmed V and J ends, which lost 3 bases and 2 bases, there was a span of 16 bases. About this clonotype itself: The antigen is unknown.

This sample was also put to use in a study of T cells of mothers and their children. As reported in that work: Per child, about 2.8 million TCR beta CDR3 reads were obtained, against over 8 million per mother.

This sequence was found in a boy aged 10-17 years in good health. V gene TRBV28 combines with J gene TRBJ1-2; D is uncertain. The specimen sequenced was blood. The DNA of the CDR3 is TGTGCCAGCAGTTTCATAGGGATGAATGCCAACTATGGCTACACCTTC. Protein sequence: CASSFIGMNANYGYTF.